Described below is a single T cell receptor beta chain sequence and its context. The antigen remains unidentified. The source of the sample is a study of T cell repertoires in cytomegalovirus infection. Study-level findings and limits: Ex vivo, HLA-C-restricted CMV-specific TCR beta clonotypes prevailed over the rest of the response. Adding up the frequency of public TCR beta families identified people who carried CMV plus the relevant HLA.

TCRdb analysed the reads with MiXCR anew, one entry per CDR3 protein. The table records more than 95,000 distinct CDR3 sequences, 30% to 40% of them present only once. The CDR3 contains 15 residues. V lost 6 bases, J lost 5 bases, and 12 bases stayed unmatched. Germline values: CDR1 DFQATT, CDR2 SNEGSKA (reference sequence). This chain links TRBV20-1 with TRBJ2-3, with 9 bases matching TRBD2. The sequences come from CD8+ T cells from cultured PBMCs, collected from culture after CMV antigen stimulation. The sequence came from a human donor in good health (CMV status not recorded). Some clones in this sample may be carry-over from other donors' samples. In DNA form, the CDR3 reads TGCAGTGCCCAGCTGGCGGGGGGGCGAGGAGATACGCAGTATTTT. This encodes CSAQLAGGRGDTQYF.